These 32 T cell receptor beta chains were sequenced from one sample in a study of T cell repertoires in cytomegalovirus infection. TCRdb re-derived calls from the reads in MiXCR, one entry per CDR3 protein. Of some 920,000 distinct CDR3 sequences listed, roughly 31% were seen once; the top ten hold 13%. Their antigens remain unidentified. The sample here was cultured CD8+ T cells from PBMCs, taken from culture after CMV antigen stimulation. All receptors derive from a human donor in good health (CMV status not recorded). Some clones in this sample may be carry-over from other donors' samples.

As for this clonotype: Because the CDR3 is missing its conserved closing phenylalanine or tryptophan, this is likely a read error. CDR3 region: CATEGAGTEAFS. The DNA for the CDR3 is TGTGCCACCGAGGGGGCGGGGACTGAAGCTTTCTCT. This rearrangement joins TRBV6-2 or TRBV6-3 to TRBJ1-1, with TRBD1 identical over 7 bases. Per the germline V gene, CDR1 is MNHEY and CDR2 is SVGEGT. V was clipped by 10 bases and J by 5 bases; unmatched bases: 7. The CDR3 is 12 residues long.

The chain carries TRBV5-3 and TRBJ2-7; 7 bases are shared with TRBD1. TRBV5-3 is given ORF status, its function remaining uncertain. Germline trimming cut 8 bases from V and 5 bases from J; bases unmatched to any gene: 10. The CDR3 sequence is 13 residues long. In DNA, the CDR3 is TGTGCCAGCAGCATGGGGACAGTAAACGAGCAGTACTTC. It encodes CASSMGTVNEQYF.

This clonotype has a handful of counts. This chain links TRBV9 with TRBJ2-3; 8 bases fit TRBD2. The CDR3 runs 14 residues. CDR1 and CDR2 (germline): SGDLS, YYNGEE. Unmatched junction bases numbered 5, after V lost 4 bases and J lost 4 bases. The DNA for the CDR3 is TGTGCCAGCAGCTCCTCGCGGGGGGCAGATACGCAGTATTTT. It is translated as CASSSSRGADTQYF.

This clonotype appeared many times. This rearrangement joins TRBV12-3 or TRBV12-4 to TRBJ1-5, with a possible D match to TRBD1 (5 bases). This CDR3 has 15 amino acids. Trimming pared 6 bases from V and 2 bases from J, leaving 14 bases between. In DNA form, the CDR3 reads TGTGCCAGCAGAATCGGAGGGGTCGGCAATCAGCCCCAGCATTTT. It is translated as CASRIGGVGNQPQHF.

J is TRBJ1-5 and V is TRBV19; D may be TRBD1 (5 bases). Between the trimmed V and J ends, which lost 5 bases and 3 bases, there was a span of 14 bases. From germline, CDR1 is LNHDA and CDR2 SQIVND (reference sequence). The CDR3 sequence is 15 residues long. CDR3 DNA sequence: TGTGCCAGTAGTGGGGGGGACGGACTCAATCAGCCCCAGCATTTT. It translates to CASSGGDGLNQPQHF.

The chain uses TRBV2 and TRBJ1-2; 7 bases line up with TRBD1. The CDR3 is 13 amino acids. CDR1 and CDR2 (germline): SNHLY, FYNNEI. The ends lost 10 bases at V and 2 bases at J; junction bases unmatched: 7. The CDR3 bases are TGTGCCAACCCACAGGGGAGAAACTATGGCTACACCTTC. Translated: CANPQGRNYGYTF.

In DNA, the CDR3 is TGTGCCAGTAGTCCTTCAGGATACGCCTACGAGCAGTACTTC. Amino acids: CASSPSGYAYEQYF. The chain employs TRBV19 and TRBJ2-7; D not resolved. CDR1 is LNHDA, CDR2 SQIVND, per germline (reference sequence). The CDR3 consists of 14 residues. V dropped 5 bases and J dropped 2 bases, with 13 bases sitting between them.

The chain joins TRBV6-8 to TRBJ2-7; no clear D. V shed 2 bases and J shed 3 bases, with 11 bases lying between them. The CDR3 is made up of 14 amino acids. In germline, CDR1 is MNHGY, CDR2 SAAAGT. Here the CDR3 DNA reads TGTGCCAGCAGTTACAGGGTCGCGAACTACGAGCAGTACTTC. It yields the protein CASSYRVANYEQYF.

Remarks on this clonotype: The junction departs from the called germline gene at one end, perhaps through a read error. The gene calls are TRBV4-1 and TRBJ1-2, with D possibly TRBD1 on 6 matching bases. In germline, CDR1 is MGHRA, CDR2 YSYEKL. The CDR3 is 16 residues long. The CDR3 loop reads CANSRDHGQRNYGYTF. For the CDR3, the DNA is TGCGCCAACAGCCGCGATCATGGACAGCGTAACTATGGCTACACCTTC.

The chain carries TRBV4-1 and TRBJ2-1, with unresolved D. CDR1 and CDR2 (germline): MGHRA, YSYEKL. The CDR3 contains 15 residues. Trimming cost V 0 bases and J 7 bases, with 13 bases left between them. CDR3 bases: TGCGCCAGCAGCCAAGATTGGATAGCCCGAAATGAGCAGTTCTTC. Protein product: CASSQDWIARNEQFF.

The chain recombines TRBV28 with TRBJ2-5; TRBD2 agrees at 10 bases. V lost 3 bases and J lost 7; bases outside the gene matches: 5. The CDR3 runs to 14 residues. The germline V gene has CDR1 MDHEN and CDR2 SYDVKM. The CDR3 loop is CASSFRLAGATQYF. CDR3 sequence (DNA): TGTGCCAGCAGTTTCCGGCTAGCGGGAGCGACCCAGTACTTC. The whole variable domain, filled in from reference TRBV28 and TRBJ2-5, reads DVKVTQSSRYLVKRTGEKVFLECVQDMDHENMFWYRQDPGLGLRLIYFSYDVKMKEKGDIPEGYSVSREKKERFSLILESASTNQTSMYLCASSFRLAGATQYFGPGTRLLVL.

The chain employs TRBV12-3 or TRBV12-4 and TRBJ2-5; no reliable D call. V lost 6 bases to trimming and J lost 2 bases, with 7 bases between them. CDR3 size: 12 residues. This CDR3 is CASRAFQETQYF. DNA for the CDR3: TGTGCCAGCAGGGCATTTCAAGAGACCCAGTACTTC.

This clonotype was counted ten times or more. The CDR3 protein is CASSEGGRETQYF. CDR3 sequence (DNA): TGTGCCAGCTCGGAAGGGGGCAGGGAGACCCAGTACTTC. The chain employs TRBV12-3 or TRBV12-4 and TRBJ2-5; TRBD1 matches 7 bases. The CDR3 extends over 13 amino acids. Germline trimming cut 8 bases from V and 5 bases from J; bases unmatched to any gene: 8.

The chain carries TRBV4-3 and TRBJ2-3; 15 nucleotides line up with TRBD2. The CDR3 totals 19 residues. Trimming took 0 bases from V and 4 from J; bases not matched to a gene: 8. Per germline, CDR1 LGHNA and CDR2 YSLEER. In nucleotides, the CDR3 is TGCGCCAGCAGCCAAGACGGGGGACTAGCGGGGGGAGGGGCAGATACGCAGTATTTT. Translated, it gives CASSQDGGLAGGGADTQYF.

This chain joins TRBV4-1 and TRBJ1-1; the D gene is possibly TRBD1 (6 bases). Germline assignment: CDR1 MGHRA and CDR2 YSYEKL. The V end lost 4 bases, the J end lost 1 base, and 19 bases lay between the germline ends. The CDR3 covers 17 residues. The CDR3 here is CASSPRTAMRRNTEAFF. For the CDR3, the DNA is TGCGCCAGCAGCCCCCGGACAGCCATGAGGCGGAACACTGAAGCTTTCTTT.

The rearrangement uses TRBV18 and TRBJ1-5; D is unresolved. Looked up from germline, CDR1 is KGHSH and CDR2 is LQKENI. The CDR3 loop spans 15 amino acids. V lost 4 bases, J lost 0 bases, and 10 bases lay in between. The CDR3 region has the DNA TGTGCCAGCTCACTAGGTGTTGTTAGCAATCAGCCCCAGCATTTT. Encoded protein: CASSLGVVSNQPQHF.

Only a few counts were recorded for this clonotype. The V and J genes are TRBV7-8 and TRBJ1-5; D gene unclear. Germline lookup yields CDR1 SGHVS and CDR2 FQNEAQ. The length of the CDR3 is 14 residues. Trimming removed 2 bases from V and 7 bases from J, with 12 bases in between. CDR3 nucleotides: TGTGCCAGCAGCTTATCGGGCAGTAAACAGCCCCAGCATTTT. Translated, it gives CASSLSGSKQPQHF.

In this sample, this clonotype turned up once. This sequence joins TRBV7-9 and TRBJ2-2; D remains ambiguous. The V end was cut by 6 bases, the J end by 3 bases, with 8 bases between. Germline CDR1 is SEHNR and CDR2 is FQNEAQ (reference sequence). The CDR3 spans 13 residues. DNA of the CDR3: TGTGCCAGCAGGATAAGGGACACCGGGGAGCTGTTTTTT. Translated: CASRIRDTGELFF.

The chain combines TRBV25-1 with TRBJ2-2; TRBD1 might be the D (5 bases). Trimming cost V 3 bases and J 2 bases, with 13 bases left between them. CDR1 is MGHDK and CDR2 is SYGVNS in the germline V gene. The CDR3 has 16 amino acids. In nucleotides, the CDR3 is TGTGCCAGCAGTGACCAGGGTCAACTTAACACCGGGGAGCTGTTTTTT. Protein product: CASSDQGQLNTGELFF.

This clonotype was counted only a few times. The chain couples TRBV6-2 or TRBV6-3 to TRBJ2-3; D may be TRBD1 (6 bases). Germline-derived CDR1 and CDR2 are MNHEY and SVGEGT. Trimming cost V 4 bases and J 2 bases, with 10 bases left between them. The CDR3 extends over 14 amino acids. CDR3 loop: CASSSWTATDTQYF. The CDR3 region has the DNA TGTGCCAGCAGTTCCTGGACAGCCACAGATACGCAGTATTTT.

The chain couples TRBV7-3 to TRBJ2-3, with TRBD2 identical over 8 bases. The CDR3 totals 15 residues. CDR1 and CDR2 from the germline V gene are SGHTA and FQGTGA. Trimming took 5 bases from V and 4 from J; bases not matched to a gene: 8. The CDR3: CASSLGGALADTQYF. DNA of the CDR3: TGTGCCAGCAGCCTCGGGGGGGCCCTCGCAGATACGCAGTATTTT. The variable domain in full, completed from reference TRBV7-3 and TRBJ2-3, reads GAGVSQTPSNKVTEKGKYVELRCDPISGHTALYWYRQSLGQGPEFLIYFQGTGAADDSGLPNDRFFAVRPEGSVSTLKIQRTERGDSAVYLCASSLGGALADTQYFGPGTRLTVL.

The chain combines TRBV27 with TRBJ1-5; tentative D call: TRBD1 (6 bases). Germline values: CDR1 MNHEY, CDR2 SMNVEV (reference sequence). Trimming took 7 bases from V and 2 from J, leaving 30 bases between them. CDR3 length equals 20 residues. The CDR3 DNA is TGTGCCAGCATAACCTACGCGGCAGGGGTTCACCACTGGGGCAATCAGCCCCAGCATTTT. This translates into CASITYAAGVHHWGNQPQHF.

In its sample, this clonotype was seen a few times. This chain joins TRBV19 and TRBJ1-2; no clear D. The CDR3 contains 13 residues. The germline CDR1 and CDR2 sequences are LNHDA and SQIVND (reference sequence). The V end lost 2 bases, the J end lost 9 bases, and 13 bases lay between the germline ends. This chain's CDR3 is CASSISENHRYTF. Written as DNA, the CDR3 is TGTGCCAGTAGTATATCCGAGAACCATCGCTACACCTTC.

Turning to this clonotype: Compared with germline, one end of the junction differs, possibly owing to a read error. V usage is TRBV7-7 and J usage is TRBJ2-2, with 9 bases identical to TRBD2. Germline CDR1 SSHAT, CDR2 FNYEAQ (reference sequence). The CDR3 is 15 residues long. The CDR3 reads CASSPFGGGAGELFF. DNA for the CDR3: TGTGCTAGCAGCCCATTCGGCGGGGGGGCCGGGGAGCTGTTTTTT.

The V and J genes are TRBV4-3 and TRBJ1-2, with D tentatively TRBD1 (5 bases). Germline CDR1 and CDR2: LGHNA and YSLEER. Trimming removed 3 bases from V and 7 bases from J, with 18 bases in between. The CDR3 totals 15 residues. The CDR3 is CASSQKQQVLSGYTF. The CDR3 nucleotides are TGCGCCAGCAGCCAGAAGCAACAGGTGCTATCTGGCTACACCTTC.

This chain connects TRBV5-1 to TRBJ1-2; no reliable D call. Germline CDR1 and CDR2: SGHRS and YFSETQ. V shed 3 bases and J shed 4 bases, with 19 bases lying between them. The CDR3 sequence is 16 residues long. The CDR3 loop is CASSYPGELASYGYTF. The CDR3 DNA reads TGCGCCAGCAGCTACCCGGGAGAGCTCGCCTCCTATGGCTACACCTTC.

This clonotype appeared many times. V gene TRBV7-2 combines with J gene TRBJ1-2, with D possibly matching TRBD1 (6 bases). V was clipped by 2 bases and J by 8 bases, with 15 bases between them. Germline V gene data show CDR1 as SGHTA and CDR2 as FQGNSA. The CDR3 extends over 14 amino acids. The CDR3 region has the DNA TGTGCCAGCAGCTTATCCAGGGGACGGGTGGGCTACACCTTC. It encodes CASSLSRGRVGYTF. The variable domain in full, completed from reference TRBV7-2 and TRBJ1-2, reads GAGVSQSPSNKVTEKGKDVELRCDPISGHTALYWYRQSLGQGLEFLIYFQGNSAPDKSGLPSDRFSAERTGGSVSTLTIQRTQQEDSAVYLCASSLSRGRVGYTFGSGTRLTVV.

As DNA, the CDR3 is TGCAGTGCTAGAAATACGGGGTACGAGCAGTACGTC. It translates to CSARNTGYEQYV. This chain joins TRBV20-1 and TRBJ2-7; perhaps TRBD2 as D (5 bases). CDR3 length: 12 residues. Germline CDR1 DFQATT, CDR2 SNEGSKA (reference sequence). Trimming cost V 2 bases and J 4 bases, with 9 bases left between them.

This chain links TRBV18 with TRBJ1-3; D unclear. In germline, CDR1 is KGHSH, CDR2 LQKENI. V was cut by 2 bases and J by 7 bases, with 12 bases left in between. The CDR3 has 14 residues. DNA for the CDR3: TGTGCCAGCTCACCAATTGTGATTCGGAACACCATATATTTT. Protein: CASSPIVIRNTIYF.

This rearrangement joins TRBV5-1 to TRBJ2-7, with a possible D match to TRBD1 (6 bases). Trimming left V 4 bases short and J 4 bases short, with 18 bases between. This CDR3 is built from 15 residues. Per germline, CDR1 SGHRS and CDR2 YFSETQ. CDR3 sequence reads: CASSPGQPAWYEQYF. CDR3 nucleotide sequence: TGCGCCAGCAGCCCCGGACAGCCTGCTTGGTACGAGCAGTACTTC.

This clonotype was observed many times. CDR3 bases: TGTGCCAGCAGTTGGGACAGCAATCAGCCCCAGCATTTT. Protein product: CASSWDSNQPQHF. J is TRBJ1-5 and V is TRBV6-5; weak D call: TRBD1 (5 bases). V was pared by 4 bases and J by 1 base, with 5 bases between. The CDR3 totals 13 residues. Germline CDR1 reads MNHEY; CDR2 reads SVGAGI.

The table lists this clonotype with a few counts. The rearrangement uses TRBV7-8 and TRBJ1-2; 7 bases map to TRBD1. There are 16 residues in the CDR3. From germline, CDR1 is SGHVS and CDR2 FQNEAQ. V shed 5 bases and J 4 bases; nucleotides not matched to a gene: 13. CDR3 residues: CASSLRPGQPLYGYTF. The CDR3 coding sequence is TGTGCCAGCAGCCTTAGGCCGGGACAGCCACTCTATGGCTACACCTTC.